The rows below give T cell receptor beta chains drawn from one sample of a study of early T cells in non-severe SARS-CoV-2 infection. TCRdb passed the 5' RACE reads through MiXCR, listing each CDR3 protein once. This table holds more than 45,000 distinct CDR3 sequences, approximately 7.7% found once. The sample taken for sequencing was whole blood. These receptors all come from an adult who was a healthcare worker with PCR-confirmed SARS-CoV-2 infection or an uninfected control (not recorded which). The CDR3 runs from the conserved cysteine through the conserved F or W. A D gene is named only where the DNA matches it firmly. The size entry is marked missing in some rows and otherwise reads once, few, many or a size class.

cdr3_length: 15; clone_size: few; v_call: TRBV5-1; j_call: TRBJ1-1; d_call: TRBD1; cdr3_aa: CASRGAGQLNTEAFF; cdr3_nt: TGCGCCAGCAGGGGGGCGGGACAGTTGAACACTGAAGCTTTCTTT
cdr3_length: 11; clone_size: few; v_call: TRBV18; j_call: TRBJ2-1; d_call: .; cdr3_aa: CASREVDEQFF; cdr3_nt: TGTGCCAGCAGAGAGGTCGATGAGCAGTTCTTC
cdr3_length: 15; clone_size: .; v_call: TRBV7-6; j_call: TRBJ2-1; d_call: .; cdr3_aa: CASSNRDGLRNEQFF; cdr3_nt: TGTGCCAGCAGCAACCGGGACGGACTTCGGAATGAGCAGTTCTTC
cdr3_length: 10; clone_size: many; v_call: TRBV7-3; j_call: TRBJ1-4; d_call: .; cdr3_aa: CASSILKKFF; cdr3_nt: TGTGCCAGCAGCATCTTGAAAAAGTTTTTT
cdr3_length: 15; clone_size: .; v_call: TRBV7-3; j_call: TRBJ2-3; d_call: .; cdr3_aa: CASSLSGVSTDTQYF; cdr3_nt: TGTGCCAGCAGCTTAAGTGGCGTAAGCACAGATACGCAGTATTTT
cdr3_length: 14; clone_size: many; v_call: TRBV28; j_call: TRBJ2-6; d_call: .; cdr3_aa: CASSPYSGANVLTF; cdr3_nt: TGTGCCAGCAGCCCCTACTCTGGGGCCAACGTCCTGACTTTC
cdr3_length: 13; clone_size: .; v_call: TRBV10-1; j_call: TRBJ1-3; d_call: .; cdr3_aa: CATTAGIGNTIYF; cdr3_nt: TGCGCCACCACAGCGGGGATTGGAAACACCATATATTTT
cdr3_length: 17; clone_size: many; v_call: TRBV20-1; j_call: TRBJ2-3; d_call: TRBD1; cdr3_aa: CSARPQQGQGGTDTQYF; cdr3_nt: TGCAGTGCCCGGCCTCAACAGGGACAGGGGGGCACAGATACGCAGTATTTT
cdr3_length: 15; clone_size: many; v_call: TRBV7-8; j_call: TRBJ2-1; d_call: .; cdr3_aa: CASSLLNRVSDEQFF; cdr3_nt: TGTGCCAGCAGCCTACTGAACAGGGTAAGCGATGAGCAGTTCTTC
cdr3_length: 12; clone_size: many; v_call: TRBV27; j_call: TRBJ1-5; d_call: .; cdr3_aa: CASSPSNQPQHF; cdr3_nt: TGTGCCAGCAGCCCTAGCAATCAGCCCCAGCATTTT
cdr3_length: 15; clone_size: many; v_call: TRBV7-3; j_call: TRBJ2-1; d_call: TRBD2; cdr3_aa: CASSSLAASWNEQFF; cdr3_nt: TGTGCCAGCAGCTCCCTAGCGGCCTCCTGGAATGAGCAGTTCTTC
cdr3_length: 13; clone_size: .; v_call: TRBV9; j_call: TRBJ1-4; d_call: .; cdr3_aa: CASSRGPNEKLFF; cdr3_nt: TGTGCCAGCAGCAGGGGCCCCAATGAAAAACTGTTTTTT
cdr3_length: 13; clone_size: many; v_call: TRBV19; j_call: TRBJ1-2; d_call: .; cdr3_aa: CASRGTRVGGYTF; cdr3_nt: TGTGCCAGCAGAGGGACCCGAGTCGGTGGCTACACCTTC
cdr3_length: 16; clone_size: few; v_call: TRBV27; j_call: TRBJ2-3; d_call: .; cdr3_aa: CASSLKAARGTDTQYF; cdr3_nt: TGTGCCAGCAGTTTAAAGGCGGCTAGGGGGACAGATACGCAGTATTTT
cdr3_length: 15; clone_size: .; v_call: TRBV11-3; j_call: TRBJ2-1; d_call: TRBD2; cdr3_aa: CASSRTGTSGNEQFF; cdr3_nt: TGTGCCAGCAGCCGTACCGGGACTAGCGGGAATGAGCAGTTCTTC
cdr3_length: 13; clone_size: few; v_call: TRBV6-1; j_call: TRBJ1-1; d_call: .; cdr3_aa: CASGDTLNTEAFF; cdr3_nt: TGTGCCAGCGGGGACACTTTGAACACTGAAGCTTTCTTT
cdr3_length: 11; clone_size: .; v_call: TRBV14; j_call: TRBJ2-2; d_call: .; cdr3_aa: CASSQAGELFF; cdr3_nt: TGTGCCAGCAGCCAGGCCGGGGAGCTGTTTTTT
cdr3_length: 13; clone_size: .; v_call: TRBV20-1; j_call: TRBJ2-1; d_call: .; cdr3_aa: CSARDRVGLEQFF; cdr3_nt: TGCAGTGCTAGAGATCGGGTGGGTCTAGAGCAGTTCTTC
cdr3_length: 14; clone_size: many; v_call: TRBV30; j_call: TRBJ2-7; d_call: .; cdr3_aa: CAWSGGLNSYEQYF; cdr3_nt: TGTGCCTGGAGTGGCGGACTCAATTCCTACGAGCAGTACTTC
cdr3_length: 13; clone_size: .; v_call: TRBV27; j_call: TRBJ2-3; d_call: .; cdr3_aa: CASSFLNTDTQYF; cdr3_nt: TGTGCCAGCAGTTTCCTTAACACAGATACGCAGTATTTT
cdr3_length: 17; clone_size: many; v_call: TRBV5-1; j_call: TRBJ2-1; d_call: TRBD2; cdr3_aa: CASSWTSGVSSYNEQFF; cdr3_nt: TGCGCCAGCAGCTGGACTAGCGGGGTTAGCTCCTACAATGAGCAGTTCTTC
cdr3_length: 14; clone_size: few; v_call: TRBV3-1; j_call: TRBJ2-7; d_call: TRBD1; cdr3_aa: CASSQGTGIYEQYF; cdr3_nt: TGTGCCAGCAGCCAAGGGACAGGAATCTACGAGCAGTACTTC
cdr3_length: 12; clone_size: many; v_call: TRBV29-1; j_call: TRBJ2-1; d_call: .; cdr3_aa: CSVSDSYNEQFF; cdr3_nt: TGCAGCGTTTCGGACAGCTACAATGAGCAGTTCTTC
cdr3_length: 14; clone_size: .; v_call: TRBV3-1; j_call: TRBJ2-3; d_call: .; cdr3_aa: CASSPRATTDTQYF; cdr3_nt: TGTGCCAGCAGCCCCCGAGCGACTACAGATACGCAGTATTTT
cdr3_length: 13; clone_size: few; v_call: TRBV30; j_call: TRBJ2-7; d_call: TRBD1; cdr3_aa: CAWRPGGSYEQYF; cdr3_nt: TGTGCCTGGAGACCAGGGGGCAGCTACGAGCAGTACTTC
cdr3_length: 14; clone_size: many; v_call: TRBV5-1; j_call: TRBJ1-5; d_call: TRBD1; cdr3_aa: CASSLTGGDQPQHF; cdr3_nt: TGCGCCAGCAGCTTGACAGGGGGTGATCAGCCCCAGCATTTT
cdr3_length: 14; clone_size: .; v_call: TRBV27; j_call: TRBJ1-2; d_call: .; cdr3_aa: CASRGWAGPYGYTF; cdr3_nt: TGTGCCAGCAGGGGGTGGGCGGGACCCTATGGCTACACCTTC
cdr3_length: 15; clone_size: few; v_call: TRBV7-9; j_call: TRBJ2-6; d_call: TRBD1; cdr3_aa: CASSTGESGANVLTF; cdr3_nt: TGTGCCAGCAGTACAGGGGAGTCTGGGGCCAACGTCCTGACTTTC
cdr3_length: 17; clone_size: few; v_call: TRBV18; j_call: TRBJ2-3; d_call: TRBD2; cdr3_aa: CASSPPPGAGVADTQYF; cdr3_nt: TGTGCCAGCTCACCACCCCCGGGAGCGGGAGTTGCAGATACGCAGTATTTT
cdr3_length: 13; clone_size: .; v_call: TRBV7-8; j_call: TRBJ2-3; d_call: TRBD2; cdr3_aa: CASSLAGADTQYF; cdr3_nt: TGTGCCAGCAGCCTGGCGGGAGCAGATACGCAGTATTTT
cdr3_length: 15; clone_size: .; v_call: TRBV5-4; j_call: TRBJ1-1; d_call: TRBD1; cdr3_aa: CASSLTGGRNTEAFF; cdr3_nt: TGTGCCAGCAGCCTTACAGGGGGCCGCAACACTGAAGCTTTCTTT
cdr3_length: 16; clone_size: many; v_call: TRBV6-1; j_call: TRBJ1-1; d_call: .; cdr3_aa: CASSENHRRGYGEAFF; cdr3_nt: TGTGCCAGCAGTGAAAACCACAGGAGGGGCTATGGTGAAGCTTTCTTT